The TCR beta chain under discussion was sequenced for a study of T-cell reconstitution after alpha-beta-depleted transplantation in children. General study points: Alpha-beta T cells present about two months after transplant were reported to originate from several hundred expanded graft clones. Recipient T cells and thymic progenitors that survived were the source of the high TCRbeta diversity seen at day 60 in some patients.

Turning to this clonotype: The target antigen is unknown.

A TCRbeta library incorporating unique molecular identifiers was prepared. TCRdb ran MiXCR on the PCR reads and lists one entry per CDR3 protein. The profile covers more than 400,000 distinct CDR3 sequences, with 43% appearing a single time and about 30% taken by the ten largest. This CDR3 is 15 amino acids long. Germline CDR1 SEHNR, CDR2 FQNEAQ (reference sequence). V dropped 5 bases and J dropped 9; count of bases not matched to a gene: 9. This receptor was taken from a girl aged 2 to 9 with aplastic anemia, due to receive a stem cell transplant. The chain employs TRBV7-9 and TRBJ2-1, with 11 nucleotides matching TRBD2. Sequencing used PBMCs, obtained before TCRalphabeta/CD19-depleted stem cell transplant. The CDR3 loop reads CASSPGLAVLLEQFF. CDR3 DNA: TGTGCCAGCAGCCCGGGACTAGCGGTTCTTCTTGAGCAGTTCTTC.